The rows below give T cell receptor beta chains drawn from one sample of a study of blood T cell repertoires in COVID-19. Measured with immunoSEQ multiplex PCR; TCRdb has only the in-frame clones, and not every one. The sample holds a few hundred thousand clones; roughly 85% are singletons and the top ten take about 4.2%. The sequenced material came from PBMCs or T cells enriched from blood (not recorded which). These receptors originate from a woman aged 40 to 50 with acute COVID-19. CDR3s include the opening cysteine and the closing phenylalanine or tryptophan. Fields, in order: V gene, D gene, J gene, clone size, CDR3 protein, CDR3 DNA. D genes are given only for firm matches. A clone size is listed for some rows: how often the clone was seen (once, few, many), or a class if it is expanded.

>TRBV5-1|.|TRBJ1-4|.
CASSLQGTTNEKLFF
TGCGCCAGCAGCTTGCAGGGAACAACTAATGAAAAACTGTTTTTT
>TRBV28|.|TRBJ2-3|.
CASSGSFRDTQYF
TGTGCCAGCTCCGGGTCCTTTAGGGATACGCAGTATTTT
>TRBV20-1|.|TRBJ1-2|once
CSPGDNYGYTF
TGCAGCCCAGGGGATAACTATGGCTACACCTTC
>TRBV7-2|.|TRBJ2-1|.
CASSNQGNNEQFF
TGTGCCAGCAGTAATCAGGGAAACAATGAGCAGTTCTTC
>TRBV5-1|TRBD1|TRBJ2-5|once
CASGMGQGEETQYF
TGCGCCAGTGGGATGGGACAGGGTGAGGAGACCCAGTACTTC
>TRBV7-8|.|TRBJ1-2|once
CASSPVQGKYYTF
TGTGCCAGCAGCCCTGTCCAGGGGAAATACTACACCTTC
>TRBV9|.|TRBJ2-7|.
CASSVGGLTGSYEQYF
TGTGCCAGCAGCGTAGGGGGTCTCACGGGGTCCTACGAGCAGTACTTC
>TRBV7-6|TRBD1|TRBJ1-5|few
CASSLGRGTGSNQPQHF
TGTGCCAGCAGCTTAGGGCGGGGGACAGGGAGCAATCAGCCCCAGCATTTT
>TRBV19|.|TRBJ1-1|.
CASSMDRRTEAFF
TGTGCCAGTAGTATGGATCGGAGGACTGAAGCTTTCTTT
>TRBV9|.|TRBJ1-2|.
CASSGMTGYGYTF
TGTGCCAGCAGCGGAATGACAGGCTATGGCTACACCTTC
>TRBV6-6|.|TRBJ2-7|.
CASSYSRAQLVLNDF
TGTGCCAGCAGTTACTCGAGGGCTCAACTAGTTCTCAACGATTTC
>TRBV13|TRBD1|TRBJ1-2|.
CASSLQGIRDGYTF
TGTGCCAGCAGCCTACAGGGGATAAGGGATGGCTACACCTTC
>TRBV21-1|.|TRBJ1-2|once
CASSKMVYLQTPTNYGYTF
TGTGCCAGCAGCAAAATGGTGTACCTGCAGACTCCTACTAACTATGGCTACACCTTC
>TRBV9|.|TRBJ1-5|many
CASSVGHNQPQHF
TGTGCCAGCAGCGTCGGACACAATCAGCCCCAGCATTTT
>TRBV2|.|TRBJ2-1|.
CASSEPGGGGNEQFF
TGTGCCAGCAGTGAACCGGGCGGTGGGGGGAATGAGCAGTTCTTC
>TRBV4-1|TRBD1|TRBJ2-5|.
CASSQEGTGAWETQYF
TGCGCCAGCAGCCAAGAGGGGACAGGGGCATGGGAGACCCAGTACTTC
>TRBV19|.|TRBJ2-3|.
CASNQGLLTDTQYF
TGTGCCAGTAACCAGGGGCTCCTCACAGATACGCAGTATTTT
>TRBV7-2|TRBD2|TRBJ2-7|.
CASSVSGRGPYEQYF
TGTGCCAGCAGCGTTAGCGGGAGAGGTCCCTACGAGCAGTACTTC